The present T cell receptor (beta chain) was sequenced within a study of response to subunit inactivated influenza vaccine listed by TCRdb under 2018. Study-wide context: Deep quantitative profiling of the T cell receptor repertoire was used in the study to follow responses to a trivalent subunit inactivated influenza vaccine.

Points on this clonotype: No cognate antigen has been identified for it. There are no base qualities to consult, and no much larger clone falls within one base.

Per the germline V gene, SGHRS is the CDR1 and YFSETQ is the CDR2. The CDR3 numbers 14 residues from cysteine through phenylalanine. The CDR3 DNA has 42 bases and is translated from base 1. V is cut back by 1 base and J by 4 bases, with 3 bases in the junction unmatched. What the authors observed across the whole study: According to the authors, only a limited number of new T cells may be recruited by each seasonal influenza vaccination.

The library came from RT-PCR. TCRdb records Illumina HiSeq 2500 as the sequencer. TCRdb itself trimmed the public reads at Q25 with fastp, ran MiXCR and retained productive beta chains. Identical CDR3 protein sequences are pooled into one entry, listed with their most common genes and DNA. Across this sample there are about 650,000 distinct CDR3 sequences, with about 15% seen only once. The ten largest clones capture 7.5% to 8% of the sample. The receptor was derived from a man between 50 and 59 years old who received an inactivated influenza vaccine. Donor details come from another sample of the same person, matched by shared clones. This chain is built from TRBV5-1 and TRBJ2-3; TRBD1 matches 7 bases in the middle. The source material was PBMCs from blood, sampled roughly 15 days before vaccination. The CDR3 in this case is CASSLTGQSDTQYF. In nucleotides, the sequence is TGCGCCAGCAGCTTGACGGGACAGTCAGATACGCAGTATTTT.